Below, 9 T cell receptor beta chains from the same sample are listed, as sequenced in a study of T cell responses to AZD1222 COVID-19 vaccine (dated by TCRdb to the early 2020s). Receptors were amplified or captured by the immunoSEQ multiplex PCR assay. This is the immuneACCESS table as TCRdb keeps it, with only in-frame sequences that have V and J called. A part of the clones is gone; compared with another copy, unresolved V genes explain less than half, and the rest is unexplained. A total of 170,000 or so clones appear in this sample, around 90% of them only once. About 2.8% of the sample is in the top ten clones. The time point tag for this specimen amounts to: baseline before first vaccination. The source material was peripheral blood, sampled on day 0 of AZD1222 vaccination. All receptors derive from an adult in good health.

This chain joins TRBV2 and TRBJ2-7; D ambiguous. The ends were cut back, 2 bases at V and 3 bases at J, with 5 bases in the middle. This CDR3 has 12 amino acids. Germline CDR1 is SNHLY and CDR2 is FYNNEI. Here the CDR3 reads CASSEWIYEQYF. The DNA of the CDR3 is TGTGCCAGCAGTGAATGGATCTACGAGCAGTACTTC.

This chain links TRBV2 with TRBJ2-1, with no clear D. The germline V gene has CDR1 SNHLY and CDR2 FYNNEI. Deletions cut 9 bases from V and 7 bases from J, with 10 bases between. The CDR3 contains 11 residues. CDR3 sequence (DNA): TGTGCCAGTACTGGGTCAAATGAGCAGTTCTTC. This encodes CASTGSNEQFF.

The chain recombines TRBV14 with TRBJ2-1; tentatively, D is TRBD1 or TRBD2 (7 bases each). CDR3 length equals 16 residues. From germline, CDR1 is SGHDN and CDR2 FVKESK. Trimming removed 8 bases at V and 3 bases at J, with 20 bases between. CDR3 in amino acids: CASGRAGGGNYNEQFF. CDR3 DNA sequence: TGTGCCAGCGGCCGGGCAGGGGGGGGAAACTACAATGAGCAGTTCTTC.

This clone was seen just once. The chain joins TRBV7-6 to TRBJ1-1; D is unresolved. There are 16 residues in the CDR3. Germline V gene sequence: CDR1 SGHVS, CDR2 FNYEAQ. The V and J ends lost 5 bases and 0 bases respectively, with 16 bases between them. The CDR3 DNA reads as TGTGCCAGCAGCCAGAGGGCGGCCCTCATGAACACTGAAGCTTTCTTT. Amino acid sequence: CASSQRAALMNTEAFF.

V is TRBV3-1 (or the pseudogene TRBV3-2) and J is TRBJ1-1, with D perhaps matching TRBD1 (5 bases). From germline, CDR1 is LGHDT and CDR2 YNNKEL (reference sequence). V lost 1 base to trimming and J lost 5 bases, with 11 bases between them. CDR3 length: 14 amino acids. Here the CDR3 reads CASSQGGVRTEAFF. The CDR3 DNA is TGTGCCAGCAGCCAAGGAGGGGTTAGGACTGAAGCTTTCTTT.

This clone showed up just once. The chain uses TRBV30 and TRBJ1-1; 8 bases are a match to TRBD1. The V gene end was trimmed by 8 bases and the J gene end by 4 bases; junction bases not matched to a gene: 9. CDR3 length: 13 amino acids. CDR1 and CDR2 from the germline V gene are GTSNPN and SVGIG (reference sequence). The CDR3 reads CAVGQGFFTEAFF. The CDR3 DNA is TGTGCCGTAGGACAGGGTTTCTTCACTGAAGCTTTCTTT.

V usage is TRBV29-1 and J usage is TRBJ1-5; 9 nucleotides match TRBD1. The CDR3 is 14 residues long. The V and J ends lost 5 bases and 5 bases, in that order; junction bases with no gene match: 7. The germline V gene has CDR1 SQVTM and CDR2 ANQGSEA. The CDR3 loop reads CSVLTGGLYQPQHF. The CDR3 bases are TGCAGCGTTTTGACAGGGGGACTCTATCAGCCCCAGCATTTT. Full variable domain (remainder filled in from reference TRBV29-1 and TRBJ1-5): SAVISQKPSRDICQRGTSLTIQCQVDSQVTMMFWYRQQPGQSLTLIATANQGSEATYESGFVIDKFPISRPNLTFSTLTVSNMSPEDSSIYLCSVLTGGLYQPQHFGDGTRLSIL.

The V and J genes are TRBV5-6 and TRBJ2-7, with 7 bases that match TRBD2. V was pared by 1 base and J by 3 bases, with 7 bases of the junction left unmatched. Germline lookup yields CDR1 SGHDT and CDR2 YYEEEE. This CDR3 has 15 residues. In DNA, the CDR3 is TGTGCCAGCAGCTTGTATGGCAGGGAGGGCTACGAGCAGTACTTC. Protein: CASSLYGREGYEQYF.

The CDR3 region is CASSQDVRVPYNEQFF. The CDR3 nucleotides are TGTGCCAGCAGCCAAGATGTCAGGGTCCCCTACAATGAGCAGTTCTTC. The chain has TRBV3-1 (or the pseudogene TRBV3-2) and TRBJ2-1; D perhaps matches TRBD1 (5 bases). The CDR3 is 16 residues long. Germline CDR1 reads LGHDT; CDR2 reads YNNKEL (reference sequence). V dropped 0 bases and J dropped 2 bases, with 11 bases sitting between them.